This TCR beta chain is from a study of T cell clonality in common variable immunodeficiency. This CDR3 is 14 amino acids long. The V gene's germline CDR1 is DFQATT and CDR2 SNEGSKA (reference sequence). V shed 5 bases and J 2 bases; nucleotides not matched to a gene: 5. Notes on this clone: Its antigen remains unidentified. The CDR3 is cut off 3 residues early in the read; its end comes from the germline J gene.

Patients had low serum IgG, IgA and/or IgM and specific antibody deficiency. All CVID subjects were on immunoglobulin replacement for at least one year. Control and CVID samples contributed equal amounts of genomic DNA. Assay used: immunoSEQ multiplex PCR; TCRdb lists only in-frame clones, some missing. Captured here are about 7,300 clones, none seen once; the top ten comprise around 22%. Study-wide points: What drives increased CVID clonality needs T cell subpopulation sequencing. In common variable immunodeficiency, TCR beta chains reportedly carried fewer deletions and N-nucleotide insertions.

The genes are TRBV20-1 and TRBJ2-7; 11 nucleotides align to TRBD2. This receptor was identified in a human donor with common variable immunodeficiency. The specimen sequenced was peripheral blood mononuclear cells. The CDR3 region is CSAASGRIAYEQYF. Incomplete CDR3 DNA: TGCAGTGCTGCTAGCGGGAGGATCGCCTACGAG.